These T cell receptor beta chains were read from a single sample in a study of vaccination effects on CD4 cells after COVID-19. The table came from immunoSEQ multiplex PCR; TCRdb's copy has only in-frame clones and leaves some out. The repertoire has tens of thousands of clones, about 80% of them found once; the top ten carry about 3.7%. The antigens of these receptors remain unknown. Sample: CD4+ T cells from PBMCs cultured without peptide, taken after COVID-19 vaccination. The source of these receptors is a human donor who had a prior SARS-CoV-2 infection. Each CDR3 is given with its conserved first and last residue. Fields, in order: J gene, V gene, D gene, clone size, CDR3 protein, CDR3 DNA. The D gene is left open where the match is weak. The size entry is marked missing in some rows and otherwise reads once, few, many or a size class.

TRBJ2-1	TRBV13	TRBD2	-	CASSLSQRGGLGEQFF	TGTGCCAGCAGCTTAAGTCAGCGGGGGGGGCTAGGGGAGCAGTTCTTC
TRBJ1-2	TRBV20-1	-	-	CSAQSAYGYTF	TGCAGTGCCCAAAGTGCCTATGGCTACACCTTC
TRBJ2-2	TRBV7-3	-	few	CASSGENTGELFF	TGTGCCAGCAGTGGGGAGAACACCGGGGAGCTGTTTTTT
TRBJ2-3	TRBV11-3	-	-	CASSGVTDTQYF	TGTGCCAGCAGCGGAGTCACAGATACGCAGTATTTT
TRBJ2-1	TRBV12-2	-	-	CASRLDWTSGILDEQFF	TGTGCAAGTCGCTTAGACTGGACTAGCGGGATTTTGGATGAGCAGTTCTTC
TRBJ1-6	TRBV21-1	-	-	CASRLGGGLCNSPLHF	TGTGCCAGCAGATTAGGAGGGGGTCTCTGCAATTCACCCCTCCACTTT
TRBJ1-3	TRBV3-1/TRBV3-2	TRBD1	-	CASSQYRDRVFKNTIYF	TGTGCCAGCAGCCAATACCGGGACAGGGTTTTCAAAAACACCATATATTTT
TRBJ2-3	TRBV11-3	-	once	CASSLGTQDTQYF	TGTGCCAGCAGCTTAGGGACTCAGGATACGCAGTATTTT
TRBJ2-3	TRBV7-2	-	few	CASSLSILADTQYF	TGTGCCAGCAGCCTGTCCATACTCGCGGATACGCAGTATTTT
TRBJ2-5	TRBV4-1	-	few	CASSNAKMVQAQETQYF	TGCGCCAGCAGTAACGCCAAGATGGTCCAGGCACAAGAGACCCAGTACTTC
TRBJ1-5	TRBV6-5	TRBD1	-	CASSPTGEVQPQHF	TGTGCCAGCAGTCCGACAGGGGAAGTTCAGCCCCAGCATTTT
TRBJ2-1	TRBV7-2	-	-	CASSQVDEQFF	TGTGCCAGCAGCCAAGTCGATGAGCAGTTCTTC
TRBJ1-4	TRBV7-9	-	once	CASSLYAGQNQFF	TGTGCCAGCAGCCTGTACGCGGGCCAGAACCAGTTTTTT
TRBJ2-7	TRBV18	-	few	CASSPGAGPYEQYF	TGTGCCAGCTCACCGGGCGCGGGCCCCTACGAGCAGTACTTC
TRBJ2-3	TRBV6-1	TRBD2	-	CASSERREGRGEYF	TGTGCCAGCAGTGAGAGGCGGGAGGGCCGGGGGGAGTATTTT
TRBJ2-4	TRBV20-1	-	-	CSAPKAEVQYF	TGCAGTGCCCCCAAGGCGGAAGTTCAGTACTTC
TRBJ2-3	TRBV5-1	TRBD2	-	CASSLDGGKTDTQYF	TGCGCCAGCAGCTTGGACGGGGGGAAAACAGATACGCAGTATTTT
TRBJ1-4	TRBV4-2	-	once	CASSQSGGLGEKLFF	TGTGCCAGCAGCCAAAGTGGAGGGCTAGGTGAAAAACTGTTTTTT
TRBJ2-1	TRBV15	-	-	CATSRDQPRSYNEQFF	TGTGCCACCAGCAGAGACCAGCCCCGCTCCTACAATGAGCAGTTCTTC
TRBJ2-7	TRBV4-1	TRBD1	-	CASSQDGQGFTYEQYF	TGCGCCAGCAGCCAAGACGGACAGGGATTTACCTACGAGCAGTACTTC
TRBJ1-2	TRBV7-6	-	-	CASSFGRAGGYTF	TGTGCCAGCAGCTTCGGCCGGGCGGGTGGCTACACCTTC
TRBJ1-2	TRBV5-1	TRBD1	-	CASSRSREGAYGYTF	TGCGCCAGCAGCCGATCACGAGAGGGGGCCTATGGCTACACCTTC
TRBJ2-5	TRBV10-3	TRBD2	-	CAISPGLAGQETQYF	TGTGCCATCAGTCCGGGACTAGCGGGACAAGAGACCCAGTACTTC
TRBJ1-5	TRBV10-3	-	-	CAISESGAQQPQHF	TGTGCCATCAGTGAGTCAGGGGCGCAGCAGCCCCAGCATTTT
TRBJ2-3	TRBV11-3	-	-	CASSNVRTDTQYF	TGTGCCAGCAGCAACGTTCGGACAGATACGCAGTATTTT
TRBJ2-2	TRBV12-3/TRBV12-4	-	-	CASSLQVGELFF	TGTGCCAGCAGTTTACAGGTCGGGGAGCTGTTTTTT
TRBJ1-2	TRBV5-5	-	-	CASSLQGREGYGYTF	TGTGCCAGCAGCTTACAGGGTAGAGAGGGGTATGGCTACACCTTC
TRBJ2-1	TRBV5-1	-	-	CASSFGGPYNEQFF	TGCGCCAGCAGCTTTGGAGGTCCCTACAATGAGCAGTTCTTC
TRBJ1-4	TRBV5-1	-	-	CASSLGQKTTNEKLFF	TGCGCCAGCAGCCTCGGACAGAAGACAACTAATGAAAAACTGTTTTTT
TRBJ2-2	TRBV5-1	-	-	CASSLRDLDTGELFF	TGCGCCAGCAGCCTCCGGGACCTAGACACCGGGGAGCTGTTTTTT
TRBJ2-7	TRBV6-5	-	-	CASSTHRGTRYF	TGTGCCAGCAGTACCCACCGGGGGACTCGGTACTTC
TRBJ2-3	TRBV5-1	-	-	CASSSGSTDTQYF	TGCGCCAGCAGTTCGGGAAGCACAGATACGCAGTATTTT
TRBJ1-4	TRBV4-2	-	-	CASSQVGRGAVGGEKLFF	TGTGCCAGCAGCCAAGTTGGTAGGGGGGCCGTTGGTGGGGAAAAACTGTTTTTT
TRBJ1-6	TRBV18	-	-	CASSSNRDGNSPLHF	TGTGCCAGCTCATCAAACAGGGACGGTAATTCACCCCTCCACTTT
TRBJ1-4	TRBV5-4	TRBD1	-	CASSSGQGPVRKLFF	TGTGCCAGCAGCTCGGGACAGGGCCCTGTTCGGAAACTGTTTTTT
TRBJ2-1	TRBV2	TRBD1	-	CASSEGASGQGAYEQFF	TGTGCCAGCAGTGAAGGAGCTTCGGGACAGGGGGCATATGAGCAGTTCTTC
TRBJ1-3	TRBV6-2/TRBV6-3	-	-	CASSRGRSAGNTIYF	TGTGCCAGCAGTCGAGGACGGTCGGCTGGAAACACCATATATTTT
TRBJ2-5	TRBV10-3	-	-	CAISEKREGGTQETQYF	TGTGCCATCAGTGAGAAGCGAGAAGGCGGGACCCAAGAGACCCAGTACTTC
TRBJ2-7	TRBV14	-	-	CASSQEIGVARWEQYF	TGTGCCAGCAGCCAAGAAATCGGGGTCGCCCGCTGGGAGCAGTACTTC
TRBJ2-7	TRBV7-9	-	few	CASSLVARAGASYEQYF	TGTGCCAGCAGCTTAGTTGCGCGGGCAGGGGCATCCTACGAGCAGTACTTC
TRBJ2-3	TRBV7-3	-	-	CASSSVSTDTQYF	TGTGCCAGCAGCTCCGTTAGCACAGATACGCAGTATTTT
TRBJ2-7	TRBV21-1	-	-	CASRYLIDSCSYEQYF	TGTGCCAGCAGGTACCTCATTGACAGCTGTTCCTACGAGCAGTACTTC
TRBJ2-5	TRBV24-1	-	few	CATSDLGETQYF	TGTGCCACCAGTGATTTAGGAGAGACCCAGTACTTC
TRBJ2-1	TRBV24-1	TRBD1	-	CATSDPTGTGGRNEQFF	TGTGCCACCAGTGATCCAACCGGGACAGGGGGTCGAAATGAGCAGTTCTTC
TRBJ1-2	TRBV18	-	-	CASSQEEDYGYTF	TGTGCCAGCTCGCAGGAGGAGGACTATGGCTACACCTTC
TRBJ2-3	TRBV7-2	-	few	CASSLVPSGGGADTQYF	TGTGCCAGCAGCTTAGTGCCTAGCGGAGGGGGAGCAGATACGCAGTATTTT
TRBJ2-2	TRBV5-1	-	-	CASSLAGMNTGELFF	TGCGCCAGCAGCTTGGCGGGAATGAACACCGGGGAGCTGTTTTTT